A selection of T cell receptor beta chains follows, all from one sample in a study of T cells in Graves' hyperthyroidism and ophthalmopathy. TCRdb reprocessed the multiplex PCR reads via MiXCR and lists one record per CDR3 protein. In the table there are 250,000 or so distinct CDR3 sequences, roughly 15% of which are singletons. Sequencing was carried out using blood. The origin of the receptors is a woman in her 50s with Graves' hyperthyroidism that later progressed to Graves' ophthalmopathy. Each CDR3 is given with its conserved first and last residue. A D gene is named only where the DNA matches it firmly. Clone size is stated in some rows and not others, as once, few, many or a class when expanded.

size,D,V,J,CDR3,DNA
NA,NA,TRBV7-9,TRBJ2-7,CTGPPAGSSYEQYF,TGTACCGGCCCCCCGGCAGGGTCGTCCTACGAGCAGTACTTC
many,TRBD1,TRBV5-1,TRBJ1-1,CASSFTSGGMNTEAFF,TGCGCCAGCAGCTTCACATCAGGGGGTATGAACACTGAAGCTTTCTTT
many,NA,TRBV30,TRBJ1-5,CAWSEGSNQPQHF,TGTGCCTGGAGTGAGGGGAGCAATCAGCCCCAGCATTTT
many,TRBD2,TRBV6-2/TRBV6-3,TRBJ2-2,CASSPQRTSGTGELFF,TGTGCCAGCAGCCCCCAAAGGACTAGCGGCACCGGGGAGCTGTTTTTT
many,TRBD2,TRBV24-1,TRBJ2-1,CATSSGSYEQFF,TGTGCCACCAGTAGCGGGAGCTATGAGCAGTTCTTC
many,TRBD2,TRBV28,TRBJ2-1,CASSPLAGGPGEQFF,TGTGCCAGCAGTCCGCTAGCGGGAGGGCCTGGTGAGCAGTTCTTC
NA,TRBD2,TRBV15,TRBJ2-1,CATRLGLAEGDEQFF,TGTGCCACCAGGCTAGGACTAGCAGAAGGAGATGAGCAGTTCTTC
NA,TRBD2,TRBV30,TRBJ2-5,CAWSVIYGTSGSRETQYF,TGTGCCTGGAGTGTAATCTACGGGACTAGCGGGAGCCGCGAGACCCAGTACTTC
many,NA,TRBV6-1,TRBJ1-2,CASSYIASGVYGYTF,TGTGCCAGCAGTTATATTGCGTCTGGGGTCTATGGCTACACCTTC
many,NA,TRBV5-6,TRBJ2-2,CASSLVMPGELFF,TGTGCCAGCAGCTTGGTGATGCCCGGGGAGCTGTTTTTT
few,TRBD2,TRBV20-1,TRBJ2-1,CSAPPSGRWDEQFF,TGCAGTGCTCCCCCTAGCGGGAGATGGGATGAGCAGTTCTTC
many,TRBD1,TRBV27,TRBJ1-1,CASRRQGNTEAFF,TGTGCCAGCAGAAGACAGGGGAACACTGAAGCTTTCTTT
many,TRBD2,TRBV7-3,TRBJ2-1,CASSQGLAYNEQFF,TGTGCCAGCAGTCAGGGACTAGCTTACAATGAGCAGTTCTTC
few,NA,TRBV5-1,TRBJ2-6,CASSGGRGTGYSGANVLTF,TGCGCCAGCAGCGGCGGACGCGGGACGGGGTACTCTGGGGCCAACGTCCTGACTTTC
few,NA,TRBV4-1,TRBJ1-2,CASSQPIGGQDYGYTF,TGCGCCAGCAGCCAACCTATAGGGGGGCAGGATTATGGCTACACCTTC
many,NA,TRBV18,TRBJ1-2,CASSRPGIYGYTF,TGTGCCAGCTCACGGCCGGGGATCTATGGCTACACCTTC
NA,TRBD2,TRBV28,TRBJ2-1,CASSVGTSGDNEQFF,TGTGCCAGCAGCGTCGGGACTAGCGGTGACAATGAGCAGTTCTTC
NA,TRBD2,TRBV6-1,TRBJ2-1,CASTRLAEAYNEQFF,TGTGCCAGCACTAGACTAGCGGAAGCTTACAATGAGCAGTTCTTC
NA,NA,TRBV7-9,TRBJ2-6,CASRAPIKSGANVLTF,TGTGCCAGTAGGGCCCCGATTAAATCCGGGGCCAACGTCCTGACTTTC
many,NA,TRBV2,TRBJ1-1,CASSDGRATEAFF,TGTGCCAGCAGTGATGGCAGGGCCACTGAAGCTTTCTTT
many,NA,TRBV27,TRBJ2-7,CASRWTSEQYF,TGTGCCAGCAGATGGACTTCCGAGCAGTACTTC
many,NA,TRBV28,TRBJ1-2,CASSRNRDSTF,TGTGCCAGCAGTCGTAACAGGGATTCCACCTTC
many,TRBD1,TRBV11-3,TRBJ2-2,CASSPDRVGTGELFF,TGTGCCAGCAGCCCAGACAGGGTGGGCACCGGGGAGCTGTTTTTT
few,NA,TRBV28,TRBJ1-1,CASRERSNTEAFF,TGTGCCAGCAGAGAAAGGTCGAACACTGAAGCTTTCTTT
NA,TRBD1,TRBV4-1,TRBJ2-7,CASSQDPNGQGHYEQYF,TGCGCCAGCAGCCAAGATCCTAACGGACAGGGCCACTACGAGCAGTACTTC
many,NA,TRBV20-1,TRBJ2-7,CSSVIPSYEQYF,TGCAGTTCCGTCATCCCCTCCTACGAGCAGTACTTC
NA,NA,TRBV9,TRBJ2-1,CASSRAGHEQFF,TGTGCCAGCAGCAGAGCAGGCCATGAGCAGTTCTTC
many,NA,TRBV11-2,TRBJ2-1,CASSLGPGRALYNEQFF,TGTGCCAGCAGCTTAGGCCCGGGCAGGGCCCTTTACAATGAGCAGTTCTTC
many,NA,TRBV27,TRBJ2-7,CASSLSVGQLYEQYF,TGTGCCAGCAGTTTATCGGTCGGACAGCTCTACGAGCAGTACTTC
many,TRBD2,TRBV5-1,TRBJ2-5,CASSLSSGQETQYF,TGCGCCAGCAGCTTGTCTAGCGGCCAAGAGACCCAGTACTTC
many,TRBD2,TRBV20-1,TRBJ2-1,CSARDNVAGGRNEQFF,TGCAGTGCTAGAGACAATGTGGCGGGAGGTCGAAATGAGCAGTTCTTC
many,NA,TRBV20-1,TRBJ2-3,CSAYQVGGGYTQYF,TGCAGTGCCTATCAGGTGGGGGGAGGATATACGCAGTATTTT
NA,TRBD2,TRBV4-2,TRBJ2-3,CASSQEGYPGGTDTQYF,TGTGCCAGCAGCCAAGAAGGGTACCCGGGAGGTACAGATACGCAGTATTTT
many,NA,TRBV27,TRBJ2-5,CASSLFTSSQETQYF,TGTGCCAGCAGTTTATTCACTAGCAGCCAAGAGACCCAGTACTTC
many,NA,TRBV7-9,TRBJ1-1,CATSTQNTEAFF,TGTGCCACCTCGACACAGAACACTGAAGCTTTCTTT
NA,TRBD1,TRBV11-3,TRBJ1-2,CASSSVGTYGQGNGYTF,TGTGCCAGCAGCTCAGTCGGGACCTATGGACAGGGAAATGGCTACACCTTC
many,NA,TRBV3-1,TRBJ2-1,CASSQEGGTPVGNEQFF,TGTGCCAGCAGCCAAGAGGGGGGCACCCCCGTTGGGAATGAGCAGTTCTTC
many,TRBD2,TRBV7-9,TRBJ2-1,CASSPLIGAGAYNEQFF,TGTGCCAGCAGCCCCTTGATCGGAGCGGGGGCGTACAATGAGCAGTTCTTC
NA,NA,TRBV14,TRBJ1-4,CASSQGQSNEKLFF,TGTGCCAGCAGCCAAGGTCAGAGTAATGAAAAACTGTTTTTT
NA,NA,TRBV20-1,TRBJ1-2,CSAREKDRANYGYTF,TGCAGTGCTAGAGAAAAGGACAGAGCTAACTATGGCTACACCTTC
many,TRBD1,TRBV7-9,TRBJ1-6,CASSLAAGGSYNSPLHF,TGTGCCAGCAGCTTAGCGGCAGGGGGCTCCTATAATTCACCCCTCCACTTT
many,NA,TRBV3-1,TRBJ1-4,CASSGRQEGNEKLFF,TGTGCCAGCAGCGGTCGACAGGAGGGTAACGAAAAACTGTTTTTT
NA,NA,TRBV7-2,TRBJ1-6,CASSLEQYNSPLHF,TGTGCCAGCAGCTTAGAACAGTATAATTCACCCCTCCACTTT
many,NA,TRBV6-1,TRBJ1-3,CASGRVNTIYF,TGTGCCAGCGGCCGGGTCAACACCATATATTTT
many,TRBD1,TRBV12-3/TRBV12-4,TRBJ2-7,CASSPGQLLYEQYF,TGTGCCAGCAGTCCGGGACAGCTCCTCTACGAGCAGTACTTC
many,NA,TRBV7-3,TRBJ2-1,CASSLLGPRGGDEQFF,TGTGCCAGCAGCCTCCTAGGACCGCGAGGGGGGGATGAGCAGTTCTTC
NA,TRBD1,TRBV2,TRBJ2-7,CASSEARGQGYEQYF,TGTGCCAGCAGTGAAGCGCGGGGACAGGGGTACGAGCAGTACTTC